Each of the 16 T cell receptor beta chains below was sequenced from the same sample in a study of post-analysis software for immune sequencing data. Points from the study as a whole: Roughly five TRBV segments were significantly more frequent in patients than in controls. TRBV5-6, TRBV5-1 and TRBV20-1 were among these segments.

Carried by the TCR beta cDNA libraries were unique molecular identifiers. TCRdb re-called the PCR reads with MiXCR, one entry per CDR3 protein. Here the sample spans some 890,000 distinct CDR3 sequences, approximately 53% being singletons. These receptors lack a known antigen. The material sequenced was blood. These receptors were taken from a girl between 10 and 17 years old with multiple sclerosis.

The genes are TRBV19 and TRBJ2-7; D gene ambiguous. From germline, CDR1 is LNHDA and CDR2 SQIVND (reference sequence). V was trimmed by 5 bases and J by 2 bases, leaving 16 bases between them. CDR3 length equals 15 residues. CDR3: CASSAASGLPYEQYF. The CDR3 DNA reads TGTGCCAGTAGTGCCGCCTCCGGGCTTCCCTACGAGCAGTACTTC.

The chain combines TRBV7-8 with TRBJ2-7; 9 nucleotides line up with TRBD2. Trimming took 0 bases from V and 3 from J; bases not matched to a gene: 6. There are 16 residues in the CDR3. Germline V lookup: CDR1 SGHVS, CDR2 FQNEAQ. This CDR3 is CASSLALAGNIYEQYF. CDR3 DNA: TGTGCCAGCAGCTTAGCACTAGCGGGTAATATCTACGAGCAGTACTTC.

This clonotype came up a few times. V is TRBV6-6 and J is TRBJ2-7, with TRBD1 matching 7 bases. Unmatched junction bases numbered 8, after V lost 4 bases and J lost 5 bases. This CDR3 is 14 amino acids long. CDR1 is MNHNY, CDR2 SVGAGI, per germline (reference sequence). CDR3 amino acids: CASSLGQPSHEQYF. The CDR3 nucleotides are TGTGCCAGCAGTTTGGGACAGCCCAGTCACGAGCAGTACTTC.

This chain uses TRBV14 with TRBJ1-5, with 7 bases aligning to TRBD1. Germline CDR1 and CDR2: SGHDN and FVKESK. The CDR3 loop spans 15 amino acids. After removal of 4 bases from V and 3 bases from J, the junction contained 6 bases not matched to a gene. The CDR3 region is CASSRRGLFNQPQHF. The DNA of the CDR3 is TGTGCCAGCAGCCGAAGGGGGCTTTTCAATCAGCCCCAGCATTTT.

This clonotype has a handful of counts. An end of the junction does not agree with germline; a read error may underlie this. The chain has TRBV2 and TRBJ2-6; 10 bases agree with TRBD1. This CDR3 comprises 14 residues. CDR1 SNHLY and CDR2 FYNNEI come from the germline V gene. The DNA of the CDR3 is TGTGCCCGGGACAGGGGATCTGGGGCCAACGCCCTGACTTTC. Its translation is CARDRGSGANALTF.

The chain employs TRBV29-1 and TRBJ1-1; no clear D gene. The CDR3 runs 16 residues. V lost 4 bases and J 0 bases, leaving 18 bases between the germline ends. Germline loops: CDR1 SQVTM, CDR2 ANQGSEA. The CDR3 nucleotides read TGCAGCGTTGTCCCCGAAGTCGGCTCTTTGAACACTGAAGCTTTCTTT. Translated: CSVVPEVGSLNTEAFF.

This clonotype was seen more than once but under ten times. The V gene is TRBV12-3 or TRBV12-4, the J gene TRBJ2-7, with a tentative D call TRBD2 (6 bases). This CDR3 contains 15 residues. The V end lost 5 bases, the J end lost 1 base, and 15 bases lay between the germline ends. As DNA, the CDR3 is TGTGCCAGCAGTGCCCCGGGAGCTAATTCCTACGAGCAGTACTTC. This encodes CASSAPGANSYEQYF.

In nucleotides, the CDR3 is TGTGCCAGCAGTGGACAGACAGACTATGGCTACACCTTC. It translates to CASSGQTDYGYTF. This rearrangement joins TRBV12-3 or TRBV12-4 to TRBJ1-2; D might be TRBD1 (6 bases). V lost 5 bases and J lost 3, with 10 bases in between. This CDR3 is built from 13 residues.

The V gene is TRBV7-3, the J gene TRBJ2-1, with 9 nucleotides matching TRBD2. The J segment lost 15 bases and the V segment lost 8 bases, leaving 11 bases of the junction unmatched. The length of the CDR3 is 12 residues. Germline CDR1 and CDR2: SGHTA and FQGTGA. The CDR3 reads CASGVPGTSMFF. The CDR3 DNA follows: TGTGCCAGCGGAGTCCCTGGGACTAGCATGTTCTTC. Supplemented by reference TRBV7-3 and TRBJ2-1, the full variable domain reads GAGVSQTPSNKVTEKGKYVELRCDPISGHTALYWYRQSLGQGPEFLIYFQGTGAADDSGLPNDRFFAVRPEGSVSTLKIQRTERGDSAVYLCASGVPGTSMFFGPGTRLTVL.

This chain links TRBV7-6 with TRBJ2-2; 12 nucleotides agree with TRBD2. Germline loops: CDR1 SGHVS, CDR2 FNYEAQ. The CDR3 is 18 residues long. J lost 4 bases, V lost 4 bases, and 10 bases had no gene match. This chain's CDR3 is CASSSYHLAGGATGELFF. In DNA form, the CDR3 reads TGTGCCAGCAGCTCCTACCATCTAGCGGGGGGGGCCACCGGGGAGCTGTTTTTT.

The rearrangement links TRBV19 to TRBJ2-2; 8 bases are a match to TRBD1. The CDR3 is made up of 15 amino acids. CDR1 is LNHDA, CDR2 SQIVND, per germline (reference sequence). J gave up 6 bases and V 6 bases, and 9 bases lay outside the gene matches. CDR3 amino acids: CASSGTGTGSGELFF. The DNA of the CDR3 is TGTGCCAGTAGCGGGACCGGGACAGGTTCCGGGGAGCTGTTTTTT.

In its sample, this clonotype was seen a few times. The chain employs TRBV7-9 and TRBJ2-7, with D possibly being TRBD1 or TRBD2 (5 bases each). Germline V CDR1 and CDR2: SEHNR, FQNEAQ (reference sequence). V lost 5 bases and J lost 2, with 19 bases in between. This CDR3 has 16 residues. The CDR3 is CASSPPGRNGPYEQYF. The CDR3 bases are TGTGCCAGCAGCCCTCCGGGGCGAAACGGCCCCTACGAGCAGTACTTC. Based on the CDR3 plus reference TRBV7-9 and TRBJ2-7, the full variable domain is DTGVSQNPRHKITKRGQNVTFRCDPISEHNRLYWYRQTLGQGPEFLTYFQNEAQLEKSRLLSDRFSAERPKGSFSTLEIQRTEQGDSAMYLCASSPPGRNGPYEQYFGPGTRLTVT.

This clonotype was counted between two and nine times. The J gene is TRBJ2-4, the V gene TRBV20-1; D unclear. The DNA end lines up better with TRBJ2-7; the J call may be wrong. The CDR3 sequence is 16 residues long. Looked up from germline, CDR1 is DFQATT and CDR2 is SNEGSKA (reference sequence). As DNA, the CDR3 is TGCAGTGCTAGTATCCGATCCTCCCTAAGGCCCTGCGAGCAGTACTTC. Translating it yields CSASIRSSLRPCEQYF.

This chain links TRBV3-1 with TRBJ2-5; D remains ambiguous. V shed 4 bases and J shed 5 bases, with 11 bases lying between them. The germline gives CDR1 LGHDT, CDR2 YNNKEL (reference sequence). The CDR3 loop spans 13 amino acids. CDR3 residues: CASSPLIWETQYF. As DNA, the CDR3 is TGTGCCAGCAGCCCTCTGATTTGGGAGACCCAGTACTTC.

About this clonotype itself: One end of the junction fails to match germline, which may point to a read error. The gene calls are TRBV6-5 and TRBJ1-2; D uncertain. The germline V gene encodes CDR1 MNHEY and CDR2 SVGAGI. The CDR3 runs 13 residues. The CDR3 nucleotides are TGTGCCGGCAGTTCGGACTCCCCCTATGGCTACACCTTC. Its protein is CAGSSDSPYGYTF.

This sequence joins TRBV25-1 and TRBJ1-1; D gene ambiguous. The CDR3 sequence is 13 residues long. Trimming cost V 2 bases and J 2 bases, with 6 bases left between them. CDR1 and CDR2 (germline): MGHDK, SYGVNS. The chain's CDR3 is CASSELQNTEAFF. The CDR3 DNA follows: TGTGCCAGCAGTGAACTACAAAACACTGAAGCTTTCTTT.